Here is one T cell receptor beta chain with its context. Its antigen is not known. The sample is drawn from a study of T cell responses to AZD1222 COVID-19 vaccine. Looking at the study overall: Researchers grouped second doses given at about 4 or about 12 weeks into one pool. Whole-study results and caveats: CD4 TCRs covered the whole spike, strongest at regions 160-218 and 743-854. Targets within unmutated variant regions were reportedly found for nearly half of spike-specific TCRs. It was only a handful of AZD1222 recipients who were seropositive at baseline.

Only in-frame clones appear in the TCRdb table, and some are missing; sequencing was by immunoSEQ multiplex PCR. The sample lists about 160,000 clones; approximately 89% were seen once. Losses at the gene ends were 3 bases for V and 7 bases for J; bases not matched to a gene: 6. CDR1 and CDR2 (germline): ENHRY, SYGVKD. The CDR3 has 15 residues. This specimen consisted of peripheral blood, obtained on day 0 of AZD1222 vaccination. The clonotype was recovered from an adult in good health. This chain connects TRBV10-3 to TRBJ2-1; TRBD2 matches 10 bases. The CDR3 reads CAISDGASGSNEQFF. CDR3 DNA: TGTGCCATCAGTGATGGGGCTAGCGGGAGTAATGAGCAGTTCTTC.